The sequence of this T cell receptor beta chain was determined in a study of PD-1 and CTLA-4 blockade in melanoma (dated by TCRdb to the early 2020s). As for the study more broadly: The study compared how PD-1 blockade and CTLA-4 blockade affected the melanoma-reactive CD8 T cell response in patients with melanoma.

For this clone: It has no known antigen specificity. The record has no base qualities; no much larger clone is one base away.

The receptor library was made with the immunoSEQ multiplex PCR assay. In its TCRdb copy, this immuneACCESS table keeps in-frame sequences only and misses some clones. Where compared with another copy, unresolved V genes explain less than half of these, and the others have no known cause. For this sample the table gives 10,000 to 13,000 clones, of which roughly four fifths were detected only once. About a third of the sample is taken by the ten largest. The CDR3 goes from the cysteine to the phenylalanine over 12 residues. The read is trimmed to its CDR3 DNA, 36 bases read in frame from base 1. Trimming removed 2 bases from V and 7 bases from J, leaving 6 bases between the germline ends. For CDR1 and CDR2, the germline V gene lists KGHSH and LQKENI.

The sample here was CD8+ T cells from peripheral blood, taken from a patient given anti-PD-1 treatment. The chain couples TRBV18 to TRBJ2-1; no D gene is confidently identified. The sequence derives from a human donor with melanoma. CDR3 reads: CASSPGVNEQFF. The bases are TGTGCCAGCTCACCAGGGGTAAATGAGCAGTTCTTC.